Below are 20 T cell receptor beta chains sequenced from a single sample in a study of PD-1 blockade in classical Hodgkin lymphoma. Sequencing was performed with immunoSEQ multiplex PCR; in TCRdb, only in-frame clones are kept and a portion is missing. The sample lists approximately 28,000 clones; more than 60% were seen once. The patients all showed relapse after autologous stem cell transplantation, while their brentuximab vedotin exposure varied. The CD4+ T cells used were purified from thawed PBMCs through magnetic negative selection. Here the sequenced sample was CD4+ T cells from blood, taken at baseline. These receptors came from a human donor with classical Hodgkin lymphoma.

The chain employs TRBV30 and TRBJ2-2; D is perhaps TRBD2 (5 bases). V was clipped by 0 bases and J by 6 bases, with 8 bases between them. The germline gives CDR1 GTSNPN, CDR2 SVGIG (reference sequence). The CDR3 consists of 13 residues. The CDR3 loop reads CAWSVGGSGELFF. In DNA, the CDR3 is TGTGCCTGGAGTGTAGGAGGTTCCGGGGAGCTGTTTTTT. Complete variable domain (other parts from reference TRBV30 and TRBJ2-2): SQTIHQWPATLVQPVGSPLSLECTVEGTSNPNLYWYRQAAGRGLQLLFYSVGIGQISSEVPQNLSASRPQDRQFILSSKKLLLSDSGFYLCAWSVGGSGELFFGEGSRLTVL.

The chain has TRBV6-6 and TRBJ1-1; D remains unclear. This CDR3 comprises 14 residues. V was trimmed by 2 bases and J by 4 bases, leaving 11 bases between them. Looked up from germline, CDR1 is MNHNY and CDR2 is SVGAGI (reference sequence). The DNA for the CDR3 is TGTGCCAGCAGTTACCTAGGGAGGAGCACTGAAGCTTTCTTT. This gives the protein CASSYLGRSTEAFF.

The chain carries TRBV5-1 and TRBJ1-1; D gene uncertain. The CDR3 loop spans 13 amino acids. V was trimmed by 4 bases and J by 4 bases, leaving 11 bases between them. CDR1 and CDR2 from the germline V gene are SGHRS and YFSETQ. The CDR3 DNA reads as TGCGCCAGCAGCACTCCACCGGGCACTGAAGCTTTCTTT. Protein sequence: CASSTPPGTEAFF. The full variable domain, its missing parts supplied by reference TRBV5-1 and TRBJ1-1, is KAGVTQTPRYLIKTRGQQVTLSCSPISGHRSVSWYQQTPGQGLQFLFEYFSETQRNKGNFPGRFSGRQFSNSRSEMNVSTLELGDSALYLCASSTPPGTEAFFGQGTRLTVV.

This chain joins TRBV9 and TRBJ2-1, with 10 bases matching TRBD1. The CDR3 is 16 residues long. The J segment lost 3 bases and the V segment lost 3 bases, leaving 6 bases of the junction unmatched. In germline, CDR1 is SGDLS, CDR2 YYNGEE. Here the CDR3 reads CASSDKGQGFYNEQFF. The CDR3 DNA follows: TGTGCCAGCAGCGATAAGGGACAGGGGTTCTACAATGAGCAGTTCTTC.

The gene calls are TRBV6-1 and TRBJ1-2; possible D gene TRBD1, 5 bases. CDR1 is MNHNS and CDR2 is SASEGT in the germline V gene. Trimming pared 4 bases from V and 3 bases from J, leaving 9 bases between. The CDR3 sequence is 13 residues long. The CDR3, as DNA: TGTGCCAGCAGTGTTCGGGGGGACTATGGCTACACCTTC. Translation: CASSVRGDYGYTF.

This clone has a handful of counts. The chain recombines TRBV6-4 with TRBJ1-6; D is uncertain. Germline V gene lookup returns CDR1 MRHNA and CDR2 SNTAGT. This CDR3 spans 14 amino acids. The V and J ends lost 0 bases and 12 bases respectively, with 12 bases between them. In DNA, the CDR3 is TGTGCCAGCAGTGACTCGAGAAGGACGGGACCCCTCCACTTT. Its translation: CASSDSRRTGPLHF.

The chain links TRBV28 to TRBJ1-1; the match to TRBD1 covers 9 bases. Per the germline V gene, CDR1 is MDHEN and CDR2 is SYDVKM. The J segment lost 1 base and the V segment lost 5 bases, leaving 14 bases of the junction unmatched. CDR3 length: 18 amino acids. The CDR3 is CASSLHLRQGVPNTEAFF. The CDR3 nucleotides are TGTGCCAGCAGTCTCCACCTCAGACAGGGGGTCCCGAACACTGAAGCTTTCTTT.

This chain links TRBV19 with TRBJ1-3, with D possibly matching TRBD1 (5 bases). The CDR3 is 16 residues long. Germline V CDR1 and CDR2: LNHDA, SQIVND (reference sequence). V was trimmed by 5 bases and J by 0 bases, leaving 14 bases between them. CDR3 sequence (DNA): TGTGCCAGTAGTCCTCTCCGGGACGGCTCTGGAAACACCATATATTTT. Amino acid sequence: CASSPLRDGSGNTIYF.

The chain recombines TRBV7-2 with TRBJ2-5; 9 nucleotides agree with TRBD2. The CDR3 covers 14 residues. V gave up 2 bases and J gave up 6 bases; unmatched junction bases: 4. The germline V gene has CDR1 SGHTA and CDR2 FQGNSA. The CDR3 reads CASSLQAGGQTQYF. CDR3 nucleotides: TGTGCCAGCAGCTTACAAGCGGGGGGCCAGACCCAGTACTTC.

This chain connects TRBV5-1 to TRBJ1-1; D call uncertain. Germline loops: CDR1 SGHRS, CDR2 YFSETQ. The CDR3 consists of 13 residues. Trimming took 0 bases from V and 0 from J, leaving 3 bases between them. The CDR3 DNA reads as TGCGCCAGCAGCTTGGCCCTGAACACTGAAGCTTTCTTT. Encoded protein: CASSLALNTEAFF.

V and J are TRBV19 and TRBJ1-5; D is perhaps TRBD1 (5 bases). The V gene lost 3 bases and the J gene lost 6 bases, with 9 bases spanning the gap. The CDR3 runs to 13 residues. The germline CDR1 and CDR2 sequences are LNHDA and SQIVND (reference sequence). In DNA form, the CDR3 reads TGTGCCAGTAGTATTGGGGGTTTTCAGCCCCAGCATTTT. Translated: CASSIGGFQPQHF.

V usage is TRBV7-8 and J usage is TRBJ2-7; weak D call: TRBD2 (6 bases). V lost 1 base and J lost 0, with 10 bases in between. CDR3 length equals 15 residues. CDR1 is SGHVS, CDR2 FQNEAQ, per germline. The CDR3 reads CASSLGGVSSYEQYF. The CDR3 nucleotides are TGTGCCAGCAGCTTAGGGGGGGTTAGCTCCTACGAGCAGTACTTC.

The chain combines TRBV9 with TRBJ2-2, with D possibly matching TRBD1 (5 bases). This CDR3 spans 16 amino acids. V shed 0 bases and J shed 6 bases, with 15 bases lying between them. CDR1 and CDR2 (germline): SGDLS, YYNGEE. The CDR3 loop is CASSVGPGQGPGELFF. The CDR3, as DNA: TGTGCCAGCAGCGTAGGTCCAGGGCAAGGGCCCGGGGAGCTGTTTTTT. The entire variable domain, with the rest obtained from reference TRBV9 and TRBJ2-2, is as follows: DSGVTQTPKHLITATGQRVTLRCSPRSGDLSVYWYQQSLDQGLQFLIQYYNGEERAKGNILERFSAQQFPDLHSELNLSSLELGDSALYFCASSVGPGQGPGELFFGEGSRLTVL.

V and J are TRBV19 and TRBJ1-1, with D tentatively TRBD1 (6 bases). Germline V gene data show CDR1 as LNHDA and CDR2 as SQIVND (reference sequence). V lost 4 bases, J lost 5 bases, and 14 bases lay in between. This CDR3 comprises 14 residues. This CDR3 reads CASSTRRGGTEAFF. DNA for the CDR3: TGTGCCAGTAGTACTCGGAGGGGGGGTACTGAAGCTTTCTTT. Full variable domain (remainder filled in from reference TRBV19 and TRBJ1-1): DGGITQSPKYLFRKEGQNVTLSCEQNLNHDAMYWYRQDPGQGLRLIYYSQIVNDFQKGDIAEGYSVSREKKESFPLTVTSAQKNPTAFYLCASSTRRGGTEAFFGQGTRLTVV.

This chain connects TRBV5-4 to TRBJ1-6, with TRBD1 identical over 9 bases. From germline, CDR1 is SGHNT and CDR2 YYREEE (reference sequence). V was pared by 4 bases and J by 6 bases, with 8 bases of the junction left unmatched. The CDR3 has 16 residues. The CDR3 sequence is CASSPPPTGGNSPLHF. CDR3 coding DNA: TGTGCCAGCAGCCCACCTCCGACAGGGGGTAATTCACCCCTCCACTTT.

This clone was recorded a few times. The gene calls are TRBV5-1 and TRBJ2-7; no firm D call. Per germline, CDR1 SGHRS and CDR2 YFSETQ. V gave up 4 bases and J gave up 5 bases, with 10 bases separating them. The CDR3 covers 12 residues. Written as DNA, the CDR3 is TGCGCCAGCAGCCTCAGCGAGGACGAGCAGTACTTC. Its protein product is CASSLSEDEQYF.

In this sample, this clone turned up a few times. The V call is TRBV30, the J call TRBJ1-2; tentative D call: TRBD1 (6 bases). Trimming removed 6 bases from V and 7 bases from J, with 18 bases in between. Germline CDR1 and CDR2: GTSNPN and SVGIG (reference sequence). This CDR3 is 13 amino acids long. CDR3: CACPRGPRGGYTF. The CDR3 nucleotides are TGTGCCTGTCCCAGGGGCCCAAGGGGTGGCTACACCTTC.

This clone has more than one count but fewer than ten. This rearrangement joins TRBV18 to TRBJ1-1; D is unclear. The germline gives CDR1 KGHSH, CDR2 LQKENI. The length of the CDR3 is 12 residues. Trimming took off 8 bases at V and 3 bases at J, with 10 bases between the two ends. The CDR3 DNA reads TGTGCCAGCACGAGGGCGGACACTGAAGCTTTCTTT. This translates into CASTRADTEAFF.

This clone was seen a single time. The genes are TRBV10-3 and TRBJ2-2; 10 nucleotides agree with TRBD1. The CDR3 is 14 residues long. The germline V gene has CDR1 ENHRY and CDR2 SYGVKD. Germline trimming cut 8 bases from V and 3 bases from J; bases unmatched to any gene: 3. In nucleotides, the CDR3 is TGTGCCATCGGGGGGACAGGGGACACCGGGGAGCTGTTTTTT. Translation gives CAIGGTGDTGELFF.

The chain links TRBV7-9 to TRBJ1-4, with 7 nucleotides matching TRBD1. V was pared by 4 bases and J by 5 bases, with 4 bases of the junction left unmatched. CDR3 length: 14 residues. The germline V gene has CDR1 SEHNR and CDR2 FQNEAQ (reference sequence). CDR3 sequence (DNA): TGTGCCAGCAGCTCCATGACAGGGAATGAAAAACTGTTTTTT. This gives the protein CASSSMTGNEKLFF.